These 8 T cell receptor beta chains share one sample of origin, sequenced in a study of beta chain features in type 1 diabetes. Of the isolated RNA, all was reverse transcribed, and so the sequenced material was expressed TCRB transcripts. This table comes from immunoSEQ multiplex PCR, and its TCRdb copy is limited to in-frame clones, with some not included. The sample has about 140,000 clones, 6.9% seen once. Specimen: central memory CD4+ T cells from blood. The receptors come from a woman aged 30 to 39 in good health.

This chain uses TRBV18 with TRBJ2-5; 10 nucleotides align to TRBD1. The DNA end favors TRBJ2-7, so the J call may be wrong. CDR1 KGHSH and CDR2 LQKENI come from the germline V gene. This CDR3 is built from 14 residues. The CDR3 protein is CASSPDGQGGEQYF. Written as DNA, the CDR3 is TGTGCCAGCTCACCCGACGGACAGGGGGGCGAGCAGTACTTC.

The table lists this clone with a few counts. This sequence joins TRBV9 and TRBJ1-2, with a tentative D call TRBD1 (5 bases). Germline assignment: CDR1 SGDLS and CDR2 YYNGEE. This CDR3 comprises 15 residues. Between the trimmed V and J ends, which lost 0 bases and 7 bases, there was a span of 16 bases. As DNA, the CDR3 is TGTGCCAGCAGCGTAGGAGACAGTAAGGTCATTGGCTACACCTTC. Protein: CASSVGDSKVIGYTF.

About this clone itself: A much larger clonotype is one base distant, so this may be a read error. The rearrangement links TRBV7-8 to TRBJ2-1, with TRBD2 matching 14 bases. With 2 bases clipped from V and 8 bases from J, the junction kept 2 bases outside the gene matches. The CDR3 spans 15 residues. Per the germline V gene, CDR1 is SGHVS and CDR2 is FQNEAQ. CDR3 protein: CASSLPGLAGDEQFF. The CDR3 bases are TGTGCCAGCAGCTTACCGGGACTAGCGGGAGATGAGCAGTTCTTC.

In this sample, this clone turned up many times. The rearrangement links TRBV7-9 to TRBJ2-5, with 8 bases matching TRBD2. The CDR3 length is 13 residues. The germline V gene encodes CDR1 SEHNR and CDR2 FQNEAQ (reference sequence). J gave up 5 bases and V 2 bases, and 1 base lay outside the gene matches. The CDR3 loop is CASSLPSGETQYF. The CDR3 region has the DNA TGTGCCAGCAGCTTACCTAGCGGGGAGACCCAGTACTTC.

In this sample, this clone turned up a few times. V gene TRBV2 combines with J gene TRBJ1-5, with 8 nucleotides matching TRBD1. CDR3 length: 14 amino acids. J lost 0 bases, V lost 6 bases, and 1 base had no gene match. Germline CDR1 is SNHLY and CDR2 is FYNNEI. DNA for the CDR3: TGTGCCAGCAGGGGACAGGTTAGCAATCAGCCCCAGCATTTT. Its protein is CASRGQVSNQPQHF. The complete variable domain, with remaining parts taken from reference TRBV2 and TRBJ1-5, reads EPEVTQTPSHQVTQMGQEVILRCVPISNHLYFYWYRQILGQKVEFLVSFYNNEISEKSEIFDDQFSVERPDGSNFTLKIRSTKLEDSAMYFCASRGQVSNQPQHFGDGTRLSIL.

The V gene is TRBV30, the J gene TRBJ1-4; a possible D gene is TRBD1 (6 bases). V lost 5 bases, J lost 8 bases, and 21 bases lay in between. Germline-derived CDR1 and CDR2 are GTSNPN and SVGIG (reference sequence). CDR3 length: 15 amino acids. The CDR3 region is CAWSARGGIREKLFF. The CDR3 DNA sequence: TGTGCCTGGTCGGCGCGAGGGGGAATACGCGAAAAACTGTTTTTT.

This clone has more than one count but fewer than ten. The J gene is TRBJ2-4, the V gene TRBV27, with TRBD1 identical over 9 bases. With 4 bases clipped from V and 9 bases from J, the junction kept 7 bases outside the gene matches. In germline, CDR1 is MNHEY, CDR2 SMNVEV (reference sequence). The CDR3 is 14 amino acids. The CDR3, as DNA: TGTGCCAGCAGTTCGGTGGACAGGGGAGGCATTCAGTACTTC. This sequence encodes CASSSVDRGGIQYF.

This clone has a handful of counts. The chain combines TRBV28 with TRBJ2-7, with TRBD1 matching over 8 bases. This CDR3 comprises 13 residues. Germline trimming cut 4 bases from V and 7 bases from J; bases unmatched to any gene: 6. Germline CDR1 and CDR2: MDHEN and SYDVKM. The CDR3 DNA follows: TGTGCCAGCAGTTCCGGACAGGGCAGGGAGCAGTACTTC. Amino acid sequence: CASSSGQGREQYF.